This T cell receptor (beta chain) was profiled in a study of yellow fever vaccine responses in identical twins. Notes on this clonotype: Its matching antigen is unknown.

Germline-derived CDR1 and CDR2 are ENHRY and SYGVKD. This CDR3 has 14 residues. Trimming cost V 3 bases and J 1 base, with 6 bases left between them. TCRdb recomputed calls from the RT-PCR reads with MiXCR, one row per CDR3 protein. The repertoire holds about 2,300 distinct CDR3 sequences, with 75% to 90% as singletons. Study observations and caveats: Twins showed a vaccine T cell response that reportedly seemed partly convergent, partly personalized.

This sequence was found in a woman aged 18-29 years who received the yellow fever vaccine. The gene calls are TRBV10-3 and TRBJ2-2; D is perhaps TRBD1 (5 bases). The sample in question was T cells from blood (PBMCs), unsorted or a sorted subset (not recorded which), obtained before or after yellow fever vaccination (not recorded which). CDR3 nucleotides: TGTGCCATCAGTGACGGACAGAACACCGGGGAGCTGTTTTTT. It specifies CAISDGQNTGELFF.